The entry below describes one TCR beta chain. Antigen specificity is unknown. The sample belongs to a study of T cells in Graves' hyperthyroidism and ophthalmopathy. The study's findings and limits: Ophthalmopathy was told apart from stable hyperthyroidism by a 13 V-J model.

RNA transcripts served as the template for amplifying TCR beta CDR3 regions. The TCR CDR3 first-round RT-PCR relied on the HTBI primer set. TCRdb fed the multiplex PCR reads into MiXCR, producing one record per CDR3 protein. The sample holds 600,000 to 700,000 distinct CDR3 sequences, about 45% seen once. J gave up 9 bases and V 6 bases, and 7 bases lay outside the gene matches. This CDR3 is 15 amino acids long. Germline V lookup: CDR1 SEHNR, CDR2 FQNEAQ (reference sequence). V is TRBV7-9 and J is TRBJ1-6; TRBD1 matches 11 bases. The sequenced sample consisted of peripheral blood or thyroid tissue (not recorded which). The receptor was isolated from an adult man with Graves' disease, either hyperthyroidism or ophthalmopathy (not recorded which). CDR3 region: CASRPGTGGTSPLHF. The CDR3 bases are TGTGCCAGCAGACCAGGGACAGGGGGTACTTCACCCCTCCACTTT.